Presented here are 6 T cell receptor beta chains from one specimen sequenced in a study of CD8 T cells in ankylosing spondylitis. Study-wide findings and caveats: A TCR beta motif made of several highly homologous variants seemed typical of ankylosing spondylitis blood.

Antigen specificity for these receptors is unknown. TCRdb recomputed calls from the 5' RACE reads with MiXCR, one row per CDR3 protein. This table has about 90,000 distinct CDR3 sequences, roughly 10% appearing once. The sample was blood, either unsorted or a sorted T cell fraction (not recorded which). These TCRs come from a male donor with ankylosing spondylitis.

V gene TRBV5-6 combines with J gene TRBJ1-6; the D is unclear. Between the trimmed V and J ends, which lost 1 base and 8 bases, there was a span of 10 bases. CDR3 length: 14 amino acids. Germline assignment: CDR1 SGHDT and CDR2 YYEEEE. CDR3 residues: CASSLPQQDSPLHF. The CDR3 DNA sequence: TGTGCCAGCAGCTTGCCGCAGCAGGATTCACCCCTCCACTTT.

The V call is TRBV7-9, the J call TRBJ2-1; 8 nucleotides agree with TRBD2. The V and J ends lost 5 bases and 6 bases, in that order; junction bases with no gene match: 3. The CDR3 runs 13 residues. Per the germline V gene, CDR1 is SEHNR and CDR2 is FQNEAQ (reference sequence). The CDR3 sequence is CASSQRETNEQFF. The CDR3 DNA follows: TGTGCCAGCAGCCAGCGGGAGACCAATGAGCAGTTCTTC. Using reference TRBV7-9 and TRBJ2-1 for the parts outside the CDR3, the full variable domain is DTGVSQNPRHKITKRGQNVTFRCDPISEHNRLYWYRQTLGQGPEFLTYFQNEAQLEKSRLLSDRFSAERPKGSFSTLEIQRTEQGDSAMYLCASSQRETNEQFFGPGTRLTVL.

This clonotype occurred many times. The chain links TRBV11-2 to TRBJ2-1; D may be TRBD1 (6 bases). Germline CDR1 is SGHAT and CDR2 is FQNNGV. The V end was cut by 1 base, the J end by 4 bases, with 14 bases between. This CDR3 is 16 amino acids long. The CDR3 region is CASSLVLRGIYNEQFF. In nucleotides, the CDR3 is TGTGCCAGCAGCTTAGTCCTAAGGGGGATATACAATGAGCAGTTCTTC. The whole variable domain, filled in from reference TRBV11-2 and TRBJ2-1, reads EAGVAQSPRYKIIEKRQSVAFWCNPISGHATLYWYQQILGQGPKLLIQFQNNGVVDDSQLPKDRFSAERLKGVDSTLKIQPAKLEDSAVYLCASSLVLRGIYNEQFFGPGTRLTVL.

Ten or more counts support this clonotype. The chain has TRBV5-1 and TRBJ2-1; TRBD1 might be the D (5 bases). V lost 0 bases and J 5 bases, leaving 6 bases between the germline ends. This CDR3 region has 13 residues. Germline V gene lookup returns CDR1 SGHRS and CDR2 YFSETQ. The CDR3 DNA sequence: TGCGCCAGCAGCTTGGACAGGAACAATGAGCAGTTCTTC. Its protein product is CASSLDRNNEQFF.

This clonotype was counted a few times. The chain is built from TRBV7-9 and TRBJ2-1, with D unclear. The CDR3 covers 15 residues. V lost 4 bases, J lost 6 bases, and 16 bases lay in between. CDR1 and CDR2 from the germline V gene are SEHNR and FQNEAQ (reference sequence). The CDR3 region has the DNA TGTGCCAGCAGCTCCCTCCCGGCAGCCTTCAATGAGCAGTTCTTC. Translating it yields CASSSLPAAFNEQFF.

At least ten counts were recorded for this clonotype. V is TRBV4-2 and J is TRBJ1-2; D call uncertain. CDR1 and CDR2 (germline): LGHNA, YNFKEQ. V lost 0 bases and J 2 bases, leaving 13 bases between the germline ends. This CDR3 comprises 16 residues. The CDR3 protein is CASSQDPGAQNYGYTF. Here the CDR3 DNA reads TGTGCCAGCAGCCAAGATCCGGGAGCCCAAAACTATGGCTACACCTTC.